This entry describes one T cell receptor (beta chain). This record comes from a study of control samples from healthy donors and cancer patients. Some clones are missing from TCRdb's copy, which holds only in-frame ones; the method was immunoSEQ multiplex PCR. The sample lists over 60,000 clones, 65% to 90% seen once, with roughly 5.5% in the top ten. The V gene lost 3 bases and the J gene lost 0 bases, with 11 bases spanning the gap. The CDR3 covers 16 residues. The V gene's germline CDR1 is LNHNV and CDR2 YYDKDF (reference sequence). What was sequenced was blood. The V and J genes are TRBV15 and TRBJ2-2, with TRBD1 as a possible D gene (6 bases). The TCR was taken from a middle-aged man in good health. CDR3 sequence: CATSRETGSNTGELFF. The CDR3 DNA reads TGTGCCACCAGCAGGGAGACAGGATCGAACACCGGGGAGCTGTTTTTT.